These T cell receptor beta chains were read from a single sample in a study of patients and donors after allogeneic stem cell transplantation. TCRdb processed the RT-PCR reads anew with MiXCR; each CDR3 protein has one entry. The data hold under 200,000 distinct CDR3 sequences, with approximately 28% observed a single time. Input material: blood, either unsorted or a sorted T cell fraction (not recorded which). The source is a human donor who was either an allogeneic HSCT recipient or a stem cell or donor lymphocyte infusion donor (not recorded which). It is not recorded whose cells these are; they may come from a transplant donor. Each CDR3 is given with its conserved first and last residue. D genes are given only for firm matches. Part of the rows lack a size; the others show once, few, many or a class for expanded clones.

cdr3_nt	cdr3_aa	clone_size	v_call	j_call	d_call
TGTGCCAGCGGAGCCTCCGGGACAGGCAATCAGCCCCAGCATTTT	CASGASGTGNQPQHF	many	TRBV5-6	TRBJ1-5	TRBD1
TGTGCCAGCAGCTTAGGGCCGGGACTAGTCCCCACCGGGGAGCTGTTTTTT	CASSLGPGLVPTGELFF	.	TRBV7-8	TRBJ2-2	TRBD2
TGTGCCAGCAGCTTAGATCCCATGCACAGGGCGAATGGCTACACCTTC	CASSLDPMHRANGYTF	.	TRBV7-2	TRBJ1-2	.
TGTGCCAGCTCACCAGAGACAGGGAATCAGCCCCAGCATTTT	CASSPETGNQPQHF	many	TRBV18	TRBJ1-5	TRBD1
TGTGCCAGCAGCGTAGATGAGGGAGCTGTGGATGAGCAGTTCTTC	CASSVDEGAVDEQFF	.	TRBV9	TRBJ2-1	.
TGTGCCAGCAGGCAGAGGATGGGGAACACTGAAGCTTTCTTT	CASRQRMGNTEAFF	.	TRBV11-2	TRBJ1-1	.
TGTGCCAGCAACGGGCCCCCAGAGCAGTTCTTC	CASNGPPEQFF	.	TRBV2	TRBJ2-1	.
TGTGCCAGCAGCCCCCGCCGACCCCTAGGACAGCTACAGGAGACCCAGTACTTC	CASSPRRPLGQLQETQYF	.	TRBV7-9	TRBJ2-5	.
TGTGCCAGCAGTTACTTCCCGCAGGGTAACACAGATACGCAGTATTTT	CASSYFPQGNTDTQYF	.	TRBV6-6	TRBJ2-3	.
TGTGCCAGCAGTGAGCAGGCCTACAATGAGCAGTTCTTC	CASSEQAYNEQFF	.	TRBV2	TRBJ2-1	.
TGCGCCAGCAGGACTACCTCCACAGATACGCAGTATTTT	CASRTTSTDTQYF	.	TRBV5-1	TRBJ2-3	.
TGTGCCAGCAGCGTAGCGATAGCGACCGGGGAGCTGTTTTTT	CASSVAIATGELFF	few	TRBV9	TRBJ2-2	.
TGTGCCAGCAGCCCTCGATACAATGAGCAGTTCTTC	CASSPRYNEQFF	.	TRBV7-6	TRBJ2-1	.
TGTGCCAGCAGCTTAAACCCAGCTAGCACAGATACGCAGTATTTT	CASSLNPASTDTQYF	.	TRBV7-2	TRBJ2-3	.
TGCAGTGCTAGAGATAGAAGCTCCTATAATTCACCCCTCCACTTT	CSARDRSSYNSPLHF	.	TRBV20-1	TRBJ1-6	.
TGTGCCAGCAGCTTGTTGAGGAACACTGAAGCTTTCTTT	CASSLLRNTEAFF	many	TRBV5-5	TRBJ1-1	.
TGCGCCAGCAGCCAGGGGACTAGCGGGAGTTACGAGCAGTACTTC	CASSQGTSGSYEQYF	.	TRBV5-1	TRBJ2-7	TRBD2
TGTGCCAGCAGTTACCGGGGCAATTCACCCCTCCACTTT	CASSYRGNSPLHF	many	TRBV6-6	TRBJ1-6	.
TGCAGTGCTAGTAGCGGGGATAGCACAGATACGCAGTATTTT	CSASSGDSTDTQYF	.	TRBV20-1	TRBJ2-3	TRBD2
TGCAGTGCTGAGGTGACAGGCCGTCGGGGTGAAAAACTGTTTTTT	CSAEVTGRRGEKLFF	.	TRBV20-1	TRBJ1-4	.
TGCAGCTGTAGGGGCGTCCTCACAGATACGCAGTATTTT	CSCRGVLTDTQYF	.	TRBV29-1	TRBJ2-3	.
TGTGCCAGCAGCCAAGGGGCGACAGCCTATGGCTACACCTTC	CASSQGATAYGYTF	few	TRBV4-2	TRBJ1-2	.
TGTGCCAGCAGCAGGGACAGGGGGCAACAGCCCCAGCATTTT	CASSRDRGQQPQHF	few	TRBV7-6	TRBJ1-5	TRBD1
TGTGCCAGCAGTGAATTTTGGTCAGGGACAGATACGCAGTATTTT	CASSEFWSGTDTQYF	few	TRBV25-1	TRBJ2-3	.
TGCAGTGCACCTAGCGGGAGCCCTTCCTACGAGCAGTACTTC	CSAPSGSPSYEQYF	.	TRBV20-1	TRBJ2-7	TRBD2
TGTGCCAGCTCACTGAACAGGGAGAGTGGGTATGGCTACACCTTC	CASSLNRESGYGYTF	few	TRBV18	TRBJ1-2	.
TGTGCCAGCAGTGAATATGAGGCAAATAGCGAGCAGTACTTC	CASSEYEANSEQYF	.	TRBV2	TRBJ2-7	.
TGCAGTGCTAGGCTAGCGGGAGCGGTCCACAATGAGCAGTTCTTC	CSARLAGAVHNEQFF	few	TRBV20-1	TRBJ2-1	TRBD2
TGCAGCGTCGCTACAGGGTTGCTTGGCACTGAAGCTTTCTTT	CSVATGLLGTEAFF	.	TRBV29-1	TRBJ1-1	.
TGTGCCAGCAGTTTATCTACAGGGGTCAGGGGGGAGCAGTACTTC	CASSLSTGVRGEQYF	.	TRBV27	TRBJ2-7	TRBD1
TGTGCCATCAGTCCACAGGAAACCGGGGAGCTGTTTTTT	CAISPQETGELFF	.	TRBV10-3	TRBJ2-2	.
TGTGCCAGCAGTTTTATAGCCGTCTACAATGAGCAGTTCTTC	CASSFIAVYNEQFF	few	TRBV12-3/TRBV12-4	TRBJ2-1	.
TGTGCCAGCAGTTACGGCAGGGGAACACCCCTCCACTTT	CASSYGRGTPLHF	.	TRBV6-2/TRBV6-3	TRBJ1-6	.
TGTGCCAGCAGCCGGGACAGGTACTCTGAAGCTTTCTTT	CASSRDRYSEAFF	.	TRBV7-3	TRBJ1-1	TRBD1
TGTGCCAGCTCACCACAGGGACAGGGTACCTACGAGCAGTACTTC	CASSPQGQGTYEQYF	few	TRBV18	TRBJ2-7	TRBD1
TGTGCCACCAGTGATCCGGGACAGGGGGCCGACGAGCAGTACTTC	CATSDPGQGADEQYF	few	TRBV24-1	TRBJ2-7	TRBD1